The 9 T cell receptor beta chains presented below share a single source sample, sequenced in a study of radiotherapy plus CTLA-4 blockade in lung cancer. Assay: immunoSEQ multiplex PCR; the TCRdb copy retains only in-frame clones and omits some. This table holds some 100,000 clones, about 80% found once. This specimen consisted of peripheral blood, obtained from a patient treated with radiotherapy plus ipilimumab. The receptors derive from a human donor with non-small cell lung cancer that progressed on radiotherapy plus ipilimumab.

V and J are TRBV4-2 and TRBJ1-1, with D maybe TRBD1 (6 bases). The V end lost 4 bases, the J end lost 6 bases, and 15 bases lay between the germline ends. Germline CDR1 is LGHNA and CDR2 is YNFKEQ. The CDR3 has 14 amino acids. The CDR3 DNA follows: TGTGCCAGCAGCCGCGCCACAGGGCCCCCTGAAGCTTTCTTT. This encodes CASSRATGPPEAFF.

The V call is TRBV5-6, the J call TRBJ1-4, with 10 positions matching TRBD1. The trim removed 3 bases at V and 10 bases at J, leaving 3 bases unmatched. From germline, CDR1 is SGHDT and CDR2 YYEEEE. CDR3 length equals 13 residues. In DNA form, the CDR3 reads TGTGCCAGCAGCTCCCGGGACAGGGGAAAACTGTTTTTT. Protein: CASSSRDRGKLFF.

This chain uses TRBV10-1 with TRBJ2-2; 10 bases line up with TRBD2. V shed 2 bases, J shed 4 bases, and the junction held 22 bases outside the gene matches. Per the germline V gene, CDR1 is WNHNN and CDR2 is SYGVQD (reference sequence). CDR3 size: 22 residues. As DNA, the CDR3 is TGCGCCAGCAGTGAGAGGTGGTCGGGGTTGGTGGCTAGCGGGAGTGGCACCGGGGAGCTGTTTTTT. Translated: CASSERWSGLVASGSGTGELFF.

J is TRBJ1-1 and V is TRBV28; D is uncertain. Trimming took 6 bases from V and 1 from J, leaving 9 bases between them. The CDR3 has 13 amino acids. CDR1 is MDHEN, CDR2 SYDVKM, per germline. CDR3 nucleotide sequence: TGTGCCAGCAGAATAGAGAAGAACACTGAAGCTTTCTTT. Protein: CASRIEKNTEAFF.

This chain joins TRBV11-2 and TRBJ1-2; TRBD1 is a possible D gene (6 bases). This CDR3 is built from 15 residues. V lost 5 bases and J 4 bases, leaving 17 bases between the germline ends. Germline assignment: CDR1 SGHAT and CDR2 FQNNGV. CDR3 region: CASSPDWTAGYGYTF. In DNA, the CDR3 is TGTGCCAGCAGCCCCGACTGGACAGCGGGCTATGGCTACACCTTC.

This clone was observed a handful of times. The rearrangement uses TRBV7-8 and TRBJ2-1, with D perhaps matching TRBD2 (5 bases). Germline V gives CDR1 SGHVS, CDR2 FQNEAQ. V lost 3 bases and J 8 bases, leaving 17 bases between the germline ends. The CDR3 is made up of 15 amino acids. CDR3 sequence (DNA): TGTGCCAGCAGCTTTCTACTCCTAGCTAAGGATGAGCAGTTCTTC. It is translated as CASSFLLLAKDEQFF.

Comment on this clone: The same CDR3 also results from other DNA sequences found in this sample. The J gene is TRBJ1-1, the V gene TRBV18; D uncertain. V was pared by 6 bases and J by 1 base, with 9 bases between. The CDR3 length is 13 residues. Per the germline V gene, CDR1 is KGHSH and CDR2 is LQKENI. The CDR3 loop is CASSPGRNTEAFF. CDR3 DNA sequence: TGTGCCAGCTCCCCCGGCAGGAACACTGAAGCTTTCTTT.

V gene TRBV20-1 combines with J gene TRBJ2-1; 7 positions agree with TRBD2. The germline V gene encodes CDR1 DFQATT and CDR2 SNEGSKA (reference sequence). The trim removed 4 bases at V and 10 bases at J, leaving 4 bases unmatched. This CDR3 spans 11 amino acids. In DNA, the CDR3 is TGCAGTGCTACGGCGACTAGCGAGCAGTTCTTC. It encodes CSATATSEQFF.

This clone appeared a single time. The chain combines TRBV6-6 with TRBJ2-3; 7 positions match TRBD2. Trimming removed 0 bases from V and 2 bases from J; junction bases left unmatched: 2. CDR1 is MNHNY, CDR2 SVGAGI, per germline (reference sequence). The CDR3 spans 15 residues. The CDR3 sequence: CASSYSGGFTDTQYF. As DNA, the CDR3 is TGTGCCAGCAGTTACTCGGGAGGGTTCACAGATACGCAGTATTTT.